This is a list of T cell receptor beta chains from one sample in a study of T cell changes during pregnancy in multiple sclerosis. Clones were sequenced by immunoSEQ multiplex PCR, and TCRdb holds only the in-frame ones, with some missing. Of approximately 47,000 clones in the sample, approximately 90% were seen once. This sample comprised peripheral blood, obtained in the first trimester of pregnancy. The receptors come from a female donor with multiple sclerosis, enrolled in a pregnancy study. Both conserved end residues are part of each CDR3. The D gene is left open where the match is weak. Size tells how often a clone was seen (once, few, many) or the class of an expanded clone, and some rows leave it out.

v_gene	d_gene	j_gene	abundance	CDR3aa	CDR3nt
TRBV4-2	-	TRBJ2-1	-	CASSQDGSADYNEQFF	TGTGCCAGCAGCCAAGATGGAAGCGCGGACTACAATGAGCAGTTCTTC
TRBV7-8	-	TRBJ1-2	once	CASSRTTPYGYTF	TGTGCCAGCAGCCGGACAACCCCCTATGGCTACACCTTC
TRBV13	-	TRBJ2-1	-	CASSRSRSEQFF	TGTGCCAGCAGCCGCTCTCGGAGTGAGCAGTTCTTC
TRBV29-1	TRBD1	TRBJ1-2	-	CSVWTGAGYGYTF	TGCAGCGTTTGGACAGGGGCGGGCTATGGCTACACCTTC
TRBV5-3	TRBD2	TRBJ2-7	-	CARSAGTSTLGSYEQYF	TGTGCCAGAAGCGCCGGGACTAGCACCCTGGGGTCCTACGAGCAGTACTTC
TRBV29-1	TRBD1	TRBJ1-5	-	CSVRQGVSDQPQHF	TGCAGCGTCCGACAGGGGGTCTCGGATCAGCCCCAGCATTTT
TRBV6-5	-	TRBJ1-2	-	CASSSNGQYGYTF	TGTGCCAGCAGTTCAAATGGGCAGTATGGCTACACCTTC
TRBV11-1	-	TRBJ1-2	once	CASSSRGYYGYTF	TGTGCCAGCAGCTCAAGGGGGTACTATGGCTACACCTTC
TRBV25-1	-	TRBJ2-7	-	CASSASPGSQAYEQYF	TGTGCCAGCAGTGCGTCCCCGGGGAGTCAAGCCTACGAGCAGTACTTC
TRBV10-3	-	TRBJ2-7	-	CAISGTLNYEQYF	TGTGCCATCAGTGGTACTTTAAACTACGAGCAGTACTTC
TRBV9	-	TRBJ2-5	-	CASSVEGGAGETQYF	TGTGCCAGCAGCGTAGAAGGGGGGGCCGGGGAGACCCAGTACTTC
TRBV18	TRBD1	TRBJ2-7	-	CASSPSYRGRWYEQYF	TGTGCCAGCTCACCTAGCTACAGGGGGCGTTGGTACGAGCAGTACTTC
TRBV6-1	-	TRBJ2-5	-	CASRRLVGQETQYF	TGTGCCAGCCGGAGACTTGTAGGCCAAGAGACCCAGTACTTC
TRBV5-1	-	TRBJ1-1	-	CASSLTGLNTEAFF	TGCGCCAGCAGCTTGACAGGGCTGAACACTGAAGCTTTCTTT
TRBV23-1	-	TRBJ2-3	-	CASSQSSSTVGGTDTQYF	TGCGCCAGCAGTCAATCCTCGTCGACAGTTGGGGGCACAGATACGCAGTATTTT
TRBV30	TRBD2	TRBJ2-7	once	CAWSATLAGGLPYEQYF	TGTGCCTGGAGTGCAACACTAGCGGGGGGGCTTCCCTACGAGCAGTACTTC